This T cell receptor (beta chain) is drawn from a study of blood T cell repertoires in COVID-19. Study as a whole: Samples of COVID-19 (acute and convalescent) were obtained from the United States, Italy and Spain. From T cells, B-cell-depleted T cells, or PBMCs came the material, which was cDNA or gDNA.

Germline CDR1 SGHNT, CDR2 YYREEE (reference sequence). The CDR3 runs to 14 residues. Trimming pared 5 bases from V and 6 bases from J, leaving 17 bases between. Original data processing: Reference gene primer amplification gave estimated nucleated cell counts. Some clones are missing from TCRdb's copy, which holds only in-frame ones; the method was immunoSEQ multiplex PCR. V, J and clone size are taken as reported in that table, and D and trimming were inferred from the DNA itself. The sample carries some 240,000 clones, around four fifths recorded once. The receptor comes from a woman aged 55-70 years with active or convalescent COVID-19. This chain joins TRBV5-4 and TRBJ1-2; TRBD1 is a possible D gene (6 bases). The sample was peripheral blood. Written as DNA, the CDR3 is TGTGCCAGCAGTTACGACAGGATAGGAGATGGCTACACCTTC. Protein product: CASSYDRIGDGYTF.